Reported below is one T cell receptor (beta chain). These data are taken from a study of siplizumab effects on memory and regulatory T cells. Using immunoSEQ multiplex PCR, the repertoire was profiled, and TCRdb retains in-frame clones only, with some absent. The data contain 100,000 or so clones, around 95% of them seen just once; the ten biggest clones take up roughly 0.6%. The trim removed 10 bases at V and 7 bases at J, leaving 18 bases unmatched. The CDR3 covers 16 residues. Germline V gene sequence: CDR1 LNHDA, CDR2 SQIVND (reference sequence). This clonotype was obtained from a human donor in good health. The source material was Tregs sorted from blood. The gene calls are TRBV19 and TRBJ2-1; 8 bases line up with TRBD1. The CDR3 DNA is TGTGCCACTTCATACATTGGACAGGGCTTTTTTAATGAGCAGTTCTTC. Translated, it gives CATSYIGQGFFNEQFF. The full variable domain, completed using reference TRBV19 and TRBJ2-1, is DGGITQSPKYLFRKEGQNVTLSCEQNLNHDAMYWYRQDPGQGLRLIYYSQIVNDFQKGDIAEGYSVSREKKESFPLTVTSAQKNPTAFYLCATSYIGQGFFNEQFFGPGTRLTVL.